This T cell receptor (beta chain) was captured by sequencing in a study of shared T cell receptors in the human thymus. Produced via immunoSEQ multiplex PCR; TCRdb's table is partial and in-frame only. The table records roughly 710,000 clones, 70% to 90% of them present only once. The CDR3 extends over 12 amino acids. The germline gives CDR1 SQVTM, CDR2 ANQGSEA. V was trimmed by 6 bases and J by 0 bases, leaving 8 bases between them. This sample also belongs to another study, concerning human thymus T cells. That paper adds: Donors consisted of healthy Finnish infants (having corrective surgery for congenital heart defects).

Sequencing input: thymocytes. The chain recombines TRBV29-1 with TRBJ2-5; the D is unclear. This TCR was recovered from a girl under three years old with a congenital heart defect. DNA of the CDR3: TGCAGCGTATCTCCAGACCAAGAGACCCAGTACTTC. Residues: CSVSPDQETQYF.